Within the sample, the clone carrying this T cell receptor (beta chain) is large. Other DNA sequences in this specimen translate into the identical CDR3. The data belong to a study of OX40 agonist ivuxolimab in advanced cancers. The CDR3 totals 15 residues. V shed 6 bases, J shed 2 bases, and the junction held 7 bases outside the gene matches. CDR1 SEHNR and CDR2 FQNEAQ come from the germline V gene (reference sequence). Sequencing was performed with immunoSEQ multiplex PCR; in TCRdb, only in-frame clones are kept and a portion is missing. The repertoire holds tens of thousands of clones, with approximately 80% as singletons.

This chain uses TRBV7-9 with TRBJ1-5; 7 bases fit TRBD1. The receptor comes from an adult with an advanced solid tumor such as melanoma, head and neck, liver or kidney cancer. The sequenced sample was CD4+ or CD8+ T cells sorted from blood, obtained in a trial of the OX40 agonist ivuxolimab. CDR3 DNA: TGTGCCAGCAGTGAGGGGGCGGGGGGCAATCAGCCCCAGCATTTT. It yields the protein CASSEGAGGNQPQHF.